These T cell receptor beta chains were read from a single sample in a study of T cell responses to AZD1222 COVID-19 vaccine. The method was immunoSEQ multiplex PCR; TCRdb's version includes in-frame clones alone and lacks a portion of them. This table has some 97,000 clones, approximately 91% appearing once. The sequences come from peripheral blood, collected on day 0 of AZD1222 vaccination. The source of these receptors is an adult in good health. The CDR3 runs from the conserved cysteine through the conserved F or W. A D gene is named only where the DNA matches it firmly. Clone sizes are given selectively: once, few, many, or a class where the clone is expanded.

D gene	clone size	V gene	J gene	CDR3 DNA	CDR3 protein
TRBD1	.	TRBV3-1/TRBV3-2	TRBJ1-1	TGTGCCAGCAGCCTTCATGGACAGGGTGGCACTGAAGCTTTCTTT	CASSLHGQGGTEAFF
.	.	TRBV4-2	TRBJ2-7	TGTGCCAGCAGCCAAGAAGTGGCGGATCCCTACGAGCAGTACTTC	CASSQEVADPYEQYF
.	.	TRBV11-2	TRBJ1-1	TGTGCCAGCAGCCCAAGCAGGGATGAAGCTTTCTTT	CASSPSRDEAFF
.	.	TRBV11-2	TRBJ2-5	TGTGCCAGCAGCTTAGTTGTAGGTTTTGGAGAGACCCAGTACTTC	CASSLVVGFGETQYF
TRBD1	.	TRBV15	TRBJ2-5	TGTGCCACCAGCAGGGACAGGGGGCAAGAGACCCAGTACTTC	CATSRDRGQETQYF
TRBD2	.	TRBV3-1/TRBV3-2	TRBJ2-1	TGTGCCAGCAGCCCCGGACTAGCGGGGAACAATGAGCAGTTCTTC	CASSPGLAGNNEQFF
.	.	TRBV6-5	TRBJ2-1	TGTGCCAGCAGTCCACCGGGACAAACTAATGAGCAGTTCTTC	CASSPPGQTNEQFF
TRBD2	.	TRBV12-3/TRBV12-4	TRBJ2-7	TGTGCCAGCAGTTTAAGCGGGACCTACGAGCAGTACTTC	CASSLSGTYEQYF
.	.	TRBV5-1	TRBJ1-2	TGCGCCAGCAGCTTGGCCGGGCAGGGGATGAACTATGGCTACACCTTC	CASSLAGQGMNYGYTF
TRBD1	.	TRBV10-1	TRBJ2-2	TGCGCCAGCAGTGAATCGGGACAGGGGCTCACCGGGGAGCTGTTTTTT	CASSESGQGLTGELFF
.	.	TRBV6-5	TRBJ1-4	TGTGCCAGCAGTTACTCCGGTGGGGCTGGAGAAAAACTGTTTTTT	CASSYSGGAGEKLFF
TRBD1	.	TRBV7-2	TRBJ2-5	TGTGCCAGCAGCTGGGACAGGGTCCAAGAGACCCAGTACTTC	CASSWDRVQETQYF
.	.	TRBV2	TRBJ2-1	TGTGCCGGACACCGGGCGGCGGACTCCTACAATGAGCAGTTCTTC	CAGHRAADSYNEQFF
.	.	TRBV6-5	TRBJ2-5	TGTGCCAGCAAGGTCGGAGAGACCCAGTACTTC	CASKVGETQYF
TRBD1	once	TRBV6-5	TRBJ1-5	TGTGCCAGCAGTTACCCAGACAGGGGTAATCAGCCCCAGCATTTT	CASSYPDRGNQPQHF
TRBD2	.	TRBV2	TRBJ2-3	TGTGCCAGCAGTAAAACTAGCGGGAATCGGGATACGCAGTATTTT	CASSKTSGNRDTQYF
.	once	TRBV19	TRBJ2-4	TGTGCCAGTAGTATTCTCCGGCTCGGTGCCGCGGAAATTCAGTACTTC	CASSILRLGAAEIQYF
TRBD1	.	TRBV27	TRBJ1-5	TGTGCCAGCAGTCCTACCACAGGGGGCGGTCAGCCCCAGCATTTT	CASSPTTGGGQPQHF
.	once	TRBV5-1	TRBJ2-7	TGCGCCAGCAGCTTGGCCTCGGGGACTCGCGAGCAGTACTTC	CASSLASGTREQYF
.	.	TRBV12-3/TRBV12-4	TRBJ1-2	TGTGCCAGCAGTTTGGGGGGAGTAGTCGGCTACACCTTC	CASSLGGVVGYTF
.	.	TRBV5-1	TRBJ2-2	TGCGCCAGCAGCTCAGGGGCACTTAACACCGGGGAGCTGTTTTTT	CASSSGALNTGELFF
TRBD2	.	TRBV28	TRBJ2-1	TGTGCCAGCAGTTCCCCCGGGACTAGCGGGAGGGAGCAGTTCTTC	CASSSPGTSGREQFF
.	.	TRBV30	TRBJ2-3	TGTGCCTGGAGTGTAAACGGGGGAAGCACAGATACGCAGTATTTT	CAWSVNGGSTDTQYF
.	once	TRBV6-6	TRBJ1-2	TGTGCCAGCAGTCACCCCCGCAACTATGGCTACACCTTC	CASSHPRNYGYTF
.	.	TRBV6-5	TRBJ1-4	TGTGCCAGCAGTTCCCACCCCCAGGGGAAGAATGAAAAACTGTTTTTT	CASSSHPQGKNEKLFF
TRBD1	.	TRBV18	TRBJ1-4	TGTGCCAGCTCACCACCGATTCGGCGACAGGGGGCTTTAGTTGAAAAACTGTTTTTT	CASSPPIRRQGALVEKLFF
.	.	TRBV28	TRBJ2-5	TGTGCCAGCACGTCTGGCAGGGTAGAGACCCAGTACTTC	CASTSGRVETQYF
TRBD2	.	TRBV3-1/TRBV3-2	TRBJ2-5	TGTGCCAGCAGCCAAACATCCGGGACTAGCGGTCCAGAGACCCAGTACTTC	CASSQTSGTSGPETQYF
TRBD2	.	TRBV5-1	TRBJ2-3	TGCGCCAGCAGCTTGGTAGAGACTAGCGGCGCAGATACGCAGTATTTT	CASSLVETSGADTQYF
.	.	TRBV27	TRBJ2-1	TGTGCCAGCAGGAAATCTCATGAGCAGTTCTTC	CASRKSHEQFF
TRBD2	once	TRBV5-6	TRBJ2-1	TGTGCCAGCAGCTTGCTAGGACTAGCGGGAGGGTGGGGCTACAATGAGCAGTTCTTC	CASSLLGLAGGWGYNEQFF
.	.	TRBV28	TRBJ1-2	TGTGCCAGCAGTTTACGGGGCGGCTACACCTTC	CASSLRGGYTF
.	.	TRBV9	TRBJ1-2	TGTGCCAGCAGCGTCTGGGGGACACCGGGCTATGGCTACACCTTC	CASSVWGTPGYGYTF
TRBD2	.	TRBV6-4	TRBJ2-3	TGTGCCAGCGCTAGCGGGAGGGAGGCAGATACGCAGTATTTT	CASASGREADTQYF
.	medium-sized	TRBV28	TRBJ1-6	TGTGCCAGCAGTTTCCCGAGCTCCTATAATTCACCCCTCCACTTT	CASSFPSSYNSPLHF
TRBD1	.	TRBV18	TRBJ1-2	TGTGCCAGCTCACCCGGAGACAGGGTGGGCTACACCTTC	CASSPGDRVGYTF
TRBD2	.	TRBV9	TRBJ2-7	TGTGCCAGCAGCGTAGAACGGGGGGGCGAGCAGTACTTC	CASSVERGGEQYF
TRBD1	.	TRBV6-5	TRBJ1-2	TGTGCCAGCAGTAACAGGGGTAACGGTGGCTACACCTTC	CASSNRGNGGYTF
.	.	TRBV9	TRBJ1-5	TGTGCCAGCAGCGTATACGGGGCCCGCAATCAGCCCCAGCATTTT	CASSVYGARNQPQHF
.	.	TRBV14	TRBJ1-1	TGTGCCAGCAGCCGGCAGGGGTTGGGCACTGAAGCTTTCTTT	CASSRQGLGTEAFF
.	.	TRBV10-3	TRBJ1-2	TGTGCCATCAGTTCAGATACAGGGACCCGAAACTATGGCTACACCTTC	CAISSDTGTRNYGYTF
TRBD1	.	TRBV5-4	TRBJ1-2	TGTGCCAGCAGCTTAAAATCAGGGGGAGTCGGCTATGGCTACACCTTC	CASSLKSGGVGYGYTF
TRBD1	once	TRBV6-5	TRBJ1-5	TGTGCCAGCAGCCAGGGGGCGGTTAAGCAGCCCCAGCATTTT	CASSQGAVKQPQHF
TRBD2	.	TRBV4-2	TRBJ2-1	TGTGCCAGCAGCCAACCTACTAGCGGGAGTGTAAATGAGCAGTTCTTC	CASSQPTSGSVNEQFF
.	.	TRBV21-1	TRBJ2-7	TGTGCCACCAACCCCCCCAGGGGCGCCAACGAGCAGTACTTC	CATNPPRGANEQYF
TRBD2	.	TRBV10-3	TRBJ2-7	TGTGCCATCAGCGAGAGACTAGCGGGAAACGAGCAGTACTTC	CAISERLAGNEQYF
TRBD1	.	TRBV5-5	TRBJ2-2	TGTGCCAGCAGTTCGGGACAGGCTTCGAACACCGGGGAGCTGTTTTTT	CASSSGQASNTGELFF
.	.	TRBV4-2	TRBJ2-1	TGTGCCAGCAGCCAAGAAGCACGGACCATAAGTCGCAATGAGCAGTTCTTC	CASSQEARTISRNEQFF
.	.	TRBV18	TRBJ1-1	TGTGCCAGCTCATCTACAGAGGACACTGAAGCTTTCTTT	CASSSTEDTEAFF
.	.	TRBV5-4	TRBJ2-5	TGTGCCAGCAGCCGTTCTCGGGGGCAAGAGACCCAGTACTTC	CASSRSRGQETQYF
TRBD1	.	TRBV28	TRBJ1-1	TGTGCCAGCAAACGACAGGGGTGGAACACTGAAGCTTTCTTT	CASKRQGWNTEAFF
TRBD2	.	TRBV30	TRBJ2-1	TGTGCCTGGTCGTGGGGGGGAGAGCAGTTCTTC	CAWSWGGEQFF
.	few	TRBV3-1/TRBV3-2	TRBJ2-5	TGTGCCAGCAGCCAAGGAGAGACCCAGTACTTC	CASSQGETQYF
.	.	TRBV7-3	TRBJ1-1	TGTGCCAGCAGCTTAACCCCCCAGGCGCCCGCTGAAGCTTTCTTT	CASSLTPQAPAEAFF
.	.	TRBV11-3	TRBJ2-1	TGTGCCAGCAGCTGGGCCGGGACCACCGGGGATGAGCAGTTCTTC	CASSWAGTTGDEQFF
TRBD1	.	TRBV27	TRBJ1-5	TGTGCCAGCAGTTTAGTACAGGGGGCACATCAGCCCCAGCATTTT	CASSLVQGAHQPQHF
.	.	TRBV28	TRBJ2-1	TGTGCCAGCACAACGATTAGGAATGAGCAGTTCTTC	CASTTIRNEQFF
.	.	TRBV28	TRBJ2-7	TGTGCCAGCAGGACACAGGGGAGGGTCTACGAGCAGTACTTC	CASRTQGRVYEQYF
TRBD2	once	TRBV6-4	TRBJ2-1	TGTGCCAGCAGAGACTACCTGACTAGCGGTGAACAGTTCTTC	CASRDYLTSGEQFF